The clone carrying this T cell receptor beta chain was found once. The sample originates from a study of blood T cell repertoires in COVID-19. Method: immunoSEQ multiplex PCR; TCRdb's copy keeps in-frame clones and lacks some. In the table there are 54,000 or so clones, 70% to 85% of which are singletons. The CDR3 totals 15 residues. The germline V gene encodes CDR1 SEHNR and CDR2 FQNEAQ (reference sequence). Germline trimming cut 3 bases from V and 7 bases from J; bases unmatched to any gene: 6. The receptor was derived from an elderly man with COVID-19, enrolled during active disease. The specimen was peripheral blood. The chain joins TRBV7-9 to TRBJ1-2; 12 nucleotides match TRBD1. The CDR3 coding sequence is TGTGCCAGCAGCTTGACCGGGACAGGGGGCGGTGGCTACACCTTC. It translates to CASSLTGTGGGGYTF.